The rows below give T cell receptor beta chains drawn from one sample of a study of naive and memory T cell subsets. TCRdb re-analysed the 5' RACE reads in MiXCR, keeping a single row per CDR3 protein. The sample holds 50,000 to 65,000 distinct CDR3 sequences, over 6% seen once. The receptors were gathered from a female donor in good health. Both conserved end residues are trimmed from each CDR3.

v_call	j_call	cdr3_aa
TRBV3-1	TRBJ2-3	ASSPLLGRGSLDTQY
TRBV9	TRBJ2-5	ASSVDRVQETQY
TRBV12-3/TRBV12-4	TRBJ2-1	ASSSTLTGATVNEQF
TRBV7-9	TRBJ2-3	ASSFDVNTDTQY
TRBV5-6	TRBJ1-3	ASSGRDTSGNTIY
TRBV14	TRBJ2-4	ASSQDQGNIQY
TRBV29-1	TRBJ1-1	SVGAEGGTEAF
TRBV4-3	TRBJ1-2	ASSQADLGGIGGYT
TRBV12-3/TRBV12-4	TRBJ1-5	ASSLTARSGQPQH
TRBV6-2/TRBV6-3	TRBJ2-5	ASSYTNGGSETQY
TRBV4-2	TRBJ1-1	ASSPSGTGRKAF
TRBV6-6	TRBJ1-6	AISTGDSPLH
TRBV3-1	TRBJ1-2	ASSLQSSSNYGYT
TRBV15	TRBJ1-3	ATSPKGVGNTIY
TRBV6-5	TRBJ2-4	ASSYYEGPNSLAKNIQY
TRBV20-1	TRBJ2-3	SARRVGGVTDTQY
TRBV5-1	TRBJ1-1	ASSLGTIGTEAF
TRBV7-9	TRBJ1-6	ASSSDRYNSPLH
TRBV6-6	TRBJ2-3	ASSDPPSDTQY
TRBV7-2	TRBJ2-7	ASSLGQSSYEQY
TRBV28	TRBJ1-2	ASSFNFYGYT
TRBV5-1	TRBJ2-7	ASSLDRQAYEQY
TRBV12-3/TRBV12-4	TRBJ2-3	ASSHGGAGTDTQY
TRBV18	TRBJ1-6	ASSLGQGVTPLH
TRBV12-3/TRBV12-4	TRBJ1-5	ASSLFGLGEPQH
TRBV28	TRBJ1-1	ASSLLHPNTEAF
TRBV19	TRBJ1-1	ASSITLAANTEAF